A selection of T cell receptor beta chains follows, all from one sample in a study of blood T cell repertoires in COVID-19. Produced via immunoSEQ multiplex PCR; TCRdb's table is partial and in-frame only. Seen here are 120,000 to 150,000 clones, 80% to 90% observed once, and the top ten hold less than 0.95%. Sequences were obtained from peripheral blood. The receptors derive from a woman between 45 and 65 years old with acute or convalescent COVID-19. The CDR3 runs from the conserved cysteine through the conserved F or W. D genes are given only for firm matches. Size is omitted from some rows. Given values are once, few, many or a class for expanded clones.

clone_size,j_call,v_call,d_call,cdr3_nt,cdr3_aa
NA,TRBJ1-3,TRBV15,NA,TGTGCCACCAGCAGAGAAAAAAAGAGCTCTGGAAACACCATATATTTT,CATSREKKSSGNTIYF
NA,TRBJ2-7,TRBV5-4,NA,TGTGCCAGCAGCCAAACAGGGATATACTACGAGCAGTACTTC,CASSQTGIYYEQYF
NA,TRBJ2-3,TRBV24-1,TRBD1,TGTGCCACCAGTGTTGGGGACAGGGGGCTTGACGCAGATACGCAGTATTTT,CATSVGDRGLDADTQYF
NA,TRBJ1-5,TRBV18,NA,TGTGCCAGCTCCTCCCGGGATAGCAATCAGCCCCAGCATTTT,CASSSRDSNQPQHF
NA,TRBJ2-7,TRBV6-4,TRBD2,TGTGCCAGCAGCCCAGCGGGAGGCCTCTCCTACGAGCAGTACTTC,CASSPAGGLSYEQYF
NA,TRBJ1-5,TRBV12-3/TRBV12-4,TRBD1,TGTGCCAGCAGAGGACAGGTGAATCAGCCCCAGCATTTT,CASRGQVNQPQHF
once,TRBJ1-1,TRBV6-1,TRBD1,TGTGCCAGCAGTGATAATTATGGGACAGGGGGCTCCGAAGCTTTCTTT,CASSDNYGTGGSEAFF
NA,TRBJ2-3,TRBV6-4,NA,TGTGCCAGCAGTGACGGGGCGGCCTCTAGCACAGATACGCAGTATTTT,CASSDGAASSTDTQYF
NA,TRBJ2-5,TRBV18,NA,TGTGCCAGCTCCCCCAGCGGAGAGACCCAGTACTTC,CASSPSGETQYF
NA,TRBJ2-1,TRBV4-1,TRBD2,TGCGCCAGCAGCTCTTTAGCGGGGGGGACCAATGAGCAGTTCTTC,CASSSLAGGTNEQFF
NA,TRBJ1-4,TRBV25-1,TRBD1,TGTGCCAGCAGTGGGGGACAGGGAGGGCTACCGAATGAAAAACTGTTTTTT,CASSGGQGGLPNEKLFF
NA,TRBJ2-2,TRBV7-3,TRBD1,TGTGCCAGCAGCCCGACAGGGGCCACCGGGGAGCTGTTTTTT,CASSPTGATGELFF
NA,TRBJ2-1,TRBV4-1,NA,TGCGCCAGCAGCCAGTTGGTCGGGGTCTACAATGAGCAGTTCTTC,CASSQLVGVYNEQFF
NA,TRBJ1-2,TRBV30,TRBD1,TGTGCCTGGAGGGAAGGGACAGCAATAGATGGCTACACCTTC,CAWREGTAIDGYTF
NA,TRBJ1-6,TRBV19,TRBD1,TGTGCCAGTAGAGGACAGGGTACCTCCTATAATTCACCCCTCCACTTT,CASRGQGTSYNSPLHF
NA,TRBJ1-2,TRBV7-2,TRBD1,TGTGCCAGCAGCGCGGGACAGGGGGCGATCTATGGCTACACCTTC,CASSAGQGAIYGYTF
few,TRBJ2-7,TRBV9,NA,TGTGCCAGCAGCGTAGGGGCTACCCACTACGAGCAGTACTTC,CASSVGATHYEQYF
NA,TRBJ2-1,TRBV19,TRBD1,TGTGCCAGTAGTATGAGGACAGGGGCGGGTAGTGAGCAGTTCTTC,CASSMRTGAGSEQFF
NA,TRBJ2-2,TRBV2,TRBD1,TGTGCCAGCAGGGGACAGGGCACCGGGGAGCTGTTTTTT,CASRGQGTGELFF
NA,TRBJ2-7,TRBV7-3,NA,TGTGCCAGCAGCTCCCTTTACGGGGGGCCTTACGAGCAGTACTTC,CASSSLYGGPYEQYF
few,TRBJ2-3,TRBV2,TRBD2,TGTGCCAGCAGTGTGATAGCGGGGGGCGTCACAGATACGCAGTATTTT,CASSVIAGGVTDTQYF
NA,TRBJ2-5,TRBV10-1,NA,TGCGCCAGCAGTGGGACATACAGTGAGACCCAGTACTTC,CASSGTYSETQYF
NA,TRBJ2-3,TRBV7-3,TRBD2,TGTGCCAGCAGCCCTAGACTAGCGGGACTCACAGATACGCAGTATTTT,CASSPRLAGLTDTQYF
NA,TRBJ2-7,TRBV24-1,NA,TGTGCCACCAGTGATTATCTCGGCCCAGGAGGAGGCGAGCAGTACTTC,CATSDYLGPGGGEQYF
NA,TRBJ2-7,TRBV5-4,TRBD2,TGTGCCAGCAGCTTGGGACTAGCGGGAGAGAGACCCTACGAGCAGTACTTC,CASSLGLAGERPYEQYF
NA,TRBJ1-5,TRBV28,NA,TGTGCCAGCAGGGAGGGGCCTCAGCCCCAGCATTTT,CASREGPQPQHF
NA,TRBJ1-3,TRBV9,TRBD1,TGTGCCAGCAGCGTACTAGGGGGCCCAACGTCCTCTGGAAACACCATATATTTT,CASSVLGGPTSSGNTIYF
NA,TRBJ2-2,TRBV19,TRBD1,TGTGCCAGTAGCCCAGGGGGCGCGGACACCGGGGAGCTGTTTTTT,CASSPGGADTGELFF
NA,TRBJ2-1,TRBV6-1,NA,TGTGCCAGCAGTGATTCACAGGGCTCCTACAATGAGCAGTTCTTC,CASSDSQGSYNEQFF
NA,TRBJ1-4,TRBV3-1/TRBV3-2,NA,TGTGCCAGCAGCCTCGGGGGTGGGCCAACTAATGAAAAACTGTTTTTT,CASSLGGGPTNEKLFF
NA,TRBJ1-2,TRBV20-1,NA,TGCAGTGCTAGTATGGCGGGGGCGTACTATGGCTACACCTTC,CSASMAGAYYGYTF
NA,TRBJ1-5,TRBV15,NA,TGTGCCACCAGCAGTATGTGGAGTAGCAATCAGCCCCAGCATTTT,CATSSMWSSNQPQHF
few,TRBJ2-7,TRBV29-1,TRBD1,TGCAGCGTTGAGGGACAGGAGAGGTACGAGCAGTACTTC,CSVEGQERYEQYF
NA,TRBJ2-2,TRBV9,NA,TGTGCCAGCAGCGTATGGCCGACTAGTGGAGGGTCCACCGGGGAGCTGTTTTTT,CASSVWPTSGGSTGELFF
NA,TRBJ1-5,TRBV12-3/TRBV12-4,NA,TGTGCCAGCAGTTTAGGCCTCAGTCAGCCCCAGCATTTT,CASSLGLSQPQHF
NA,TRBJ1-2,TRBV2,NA,TGTGCCAGCAACCGGGATCACAACTATGGCTACACCTTC,CASNRDHNYGYTF
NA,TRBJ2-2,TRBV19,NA,TGTGCCAGTGGAGGGGCTTTCGCGAACACCGGGGAGCTGTTTTTT,CASGGAFANTGELFF
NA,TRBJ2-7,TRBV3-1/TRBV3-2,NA,TGTGCCAGCAGCCGGGCTACTAGCGAGCAGTACTTC,CASSRATSEQYF
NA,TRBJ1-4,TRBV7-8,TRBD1,TGTGCCAGCAGCTCTAATACGGGACAGGGGAACGAAAAACTGTTTTTT,CASSSNTGQGNEKLFF
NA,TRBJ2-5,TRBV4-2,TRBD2,TGTGCCAGCAGCCAAGGGACTAGCGGGAGGGGTAGAGAGACCCAGTACTTC,CASSQGTSGRGRETQYF
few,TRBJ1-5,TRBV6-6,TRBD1,TGTGCCAGCAGTTCCGGGACAGGGGGTCAGCCCCAGCATTTT,CASSSGTGGQPQHF
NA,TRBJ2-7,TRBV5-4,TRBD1,TGTGCCAGCAGCTTGCCGGGACAGTACTACGAGCAGTACTTC,CASSLPGQYYEQYF
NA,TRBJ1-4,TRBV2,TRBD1,TGTGCCAGCAGTGGACAGGGGTTAACTAATGAAAAACTGTTTTTT,CASSGQGLTNEKLFF
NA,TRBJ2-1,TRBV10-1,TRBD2,TGCGCCAGCACTAGCGGGCTGGGTGATGAGCAGTTCTTC,CASTSGLGDEQFF
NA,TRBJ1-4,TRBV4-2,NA,TGTGCCAGCAGCCAAGGAGGGGGGGGCGCAGGAGAAAAACTGTTTTTT,CASSQGGGGAGEKLFF
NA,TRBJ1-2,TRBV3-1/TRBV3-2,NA,TGTGCCAGCAGCCAAGTTTCGTGGGGAGGCGGTGGCTACACCTTC,CASSQVSWGGGGYTF